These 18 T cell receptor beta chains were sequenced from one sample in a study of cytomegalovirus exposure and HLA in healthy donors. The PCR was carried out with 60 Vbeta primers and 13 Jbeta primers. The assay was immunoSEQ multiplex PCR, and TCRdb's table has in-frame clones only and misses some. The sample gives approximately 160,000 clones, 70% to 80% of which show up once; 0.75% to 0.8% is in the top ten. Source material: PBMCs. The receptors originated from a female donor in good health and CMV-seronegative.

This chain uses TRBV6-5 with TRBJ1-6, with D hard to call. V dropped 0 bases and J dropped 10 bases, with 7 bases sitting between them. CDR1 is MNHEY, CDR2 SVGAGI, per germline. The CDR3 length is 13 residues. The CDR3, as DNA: TGTGCCAGCAGTTACTCGACGGGGTCACCCCTCCACTTT. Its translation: CASSYSTGSPLHF.

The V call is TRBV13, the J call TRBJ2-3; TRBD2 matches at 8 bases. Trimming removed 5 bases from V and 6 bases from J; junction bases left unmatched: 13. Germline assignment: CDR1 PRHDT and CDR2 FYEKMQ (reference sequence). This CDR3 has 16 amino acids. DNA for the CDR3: TGTGCCAGCAGCCCGTTCTGGGGCGGGAGGATGGATACGCAGTATTTT. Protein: CASSPFWGGRMDTQYF.

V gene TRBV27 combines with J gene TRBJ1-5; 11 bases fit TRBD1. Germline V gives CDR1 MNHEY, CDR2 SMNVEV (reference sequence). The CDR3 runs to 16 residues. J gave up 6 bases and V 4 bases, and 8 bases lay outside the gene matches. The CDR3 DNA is TGTGCCAGCAGTTGGACAGGGGGCGTTAGTCGTCAGCCCCAGCATTTT. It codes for CASSWTGGVSRQPQHF.

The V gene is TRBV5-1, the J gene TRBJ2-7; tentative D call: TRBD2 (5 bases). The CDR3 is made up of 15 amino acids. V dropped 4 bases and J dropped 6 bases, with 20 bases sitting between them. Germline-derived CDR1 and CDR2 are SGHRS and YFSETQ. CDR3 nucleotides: TGCGCCAGCAGCCCAGGTTCGGGGTGGTTGGGCGAGCAGTACTTC. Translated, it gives CASSPGSGWLGEQYF.

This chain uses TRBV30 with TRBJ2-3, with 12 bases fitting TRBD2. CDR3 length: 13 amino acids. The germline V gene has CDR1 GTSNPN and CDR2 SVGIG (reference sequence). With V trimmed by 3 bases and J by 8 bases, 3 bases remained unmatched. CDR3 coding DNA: TGTGCCTGGAGATTACTAGCGGGAGGTACGCAGTATTTT. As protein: CAWRLLAGGTQYF.

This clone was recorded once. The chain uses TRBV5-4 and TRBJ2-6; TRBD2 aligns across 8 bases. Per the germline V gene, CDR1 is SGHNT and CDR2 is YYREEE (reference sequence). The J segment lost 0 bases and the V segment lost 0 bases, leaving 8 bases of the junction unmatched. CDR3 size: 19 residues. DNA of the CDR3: TGTGCCAGCAGCTTGGCTGGCGCCGGGAGGGTCTCTGGGGCCAACGTCCTGACTTTC. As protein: CASSLAGAGRVSGANVLTF. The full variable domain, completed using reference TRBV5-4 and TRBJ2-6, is ETGVTQSPTHLIKTRGQQVTLRCSSQSGHNTVSWYQQALGQGPQFIFQYYREEENGRGNFPPRFSGLQFPNYSSELNVNALELDDSALYLCASSLAGAGRVSGANVLTFGAGSRLTVL.

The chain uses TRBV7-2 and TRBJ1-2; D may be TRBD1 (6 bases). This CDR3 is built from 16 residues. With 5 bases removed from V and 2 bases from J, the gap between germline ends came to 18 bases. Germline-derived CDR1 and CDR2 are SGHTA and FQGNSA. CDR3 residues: CASSVPRGKGNYGYTF. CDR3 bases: TGTGCCAGCAGCGTACCGAGGGGGAAGGGAAACTATGGCTACACCTTC.

The CDR3 protein is CASSPQGTPGADGYTF. The CDR3 DNA follows: TGTGCCAGCAGTCCGCAAGGGACACCTGGCGCAGATGGCTACACCTTC. The rearrangement links TRBV7-3 to TRBJ1-2, with TRBD1 as a possible D gene (6 bases). V was pared by 6 bases and J by 6 bases, with 23 bases between. This CDR3 comprises 16 residues. Looked up from germline, CDR1 is SGHTA and CDR2 is FQGTGA.

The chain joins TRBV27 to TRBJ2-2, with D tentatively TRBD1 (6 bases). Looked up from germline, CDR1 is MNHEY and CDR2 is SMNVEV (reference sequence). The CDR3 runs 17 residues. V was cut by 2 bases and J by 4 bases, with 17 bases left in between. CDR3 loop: CASSLRQSLGGTGELFF. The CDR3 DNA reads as TGTGCCAGCAGTTTAAGGCAGTCTCTAGGGGGCACCGGGGAGCTGTTTTTT.

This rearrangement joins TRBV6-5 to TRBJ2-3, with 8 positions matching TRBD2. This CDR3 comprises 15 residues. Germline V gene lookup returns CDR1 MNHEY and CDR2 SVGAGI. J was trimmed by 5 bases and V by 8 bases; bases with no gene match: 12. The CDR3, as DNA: TGTGCCAGCCAGCCATCGGGGGGGAAATTAGATACGCAGTATTTT. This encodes CASQPSGGKLDTQYF.

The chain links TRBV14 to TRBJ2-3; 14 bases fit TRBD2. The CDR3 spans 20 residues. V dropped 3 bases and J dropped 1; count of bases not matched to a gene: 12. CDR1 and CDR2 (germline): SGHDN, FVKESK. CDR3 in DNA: TGTGCCAGCAGCCAGCAGGGACTAGCGGGAGAAATTACGGGCACAGATACGCAGTATTTT. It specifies CASSQQGLAGEITGTDTQYF.

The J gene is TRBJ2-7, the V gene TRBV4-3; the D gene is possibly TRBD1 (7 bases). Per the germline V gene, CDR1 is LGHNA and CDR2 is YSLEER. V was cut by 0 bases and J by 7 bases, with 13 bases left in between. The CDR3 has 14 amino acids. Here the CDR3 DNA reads TGCGCCAGCAGCCAAGAGGAGGGGGCACGAGAGCAGTACTTC. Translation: CASSQEEGAREQYF.

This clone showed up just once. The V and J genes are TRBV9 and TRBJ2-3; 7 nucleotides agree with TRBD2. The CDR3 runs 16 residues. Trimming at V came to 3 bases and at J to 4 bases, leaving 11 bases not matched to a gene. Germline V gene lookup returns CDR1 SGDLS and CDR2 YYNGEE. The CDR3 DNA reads TGTGCCAGCAGCGGTCCCACTAGCGAAAAAGCAGATACGCAGTATTTT. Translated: CASSGPTSEKADTQYF. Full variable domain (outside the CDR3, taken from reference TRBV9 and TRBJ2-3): DSGVTQTPKHLITATGQRVTLRCSPRSGDLSVYWYQQSLDQGLQFLIQYYNGEERAKGNILERFSAQQFPDLHSELNLSSLELGDSALYFCASSGPTSEKADTQYFGPGTRLTVL.

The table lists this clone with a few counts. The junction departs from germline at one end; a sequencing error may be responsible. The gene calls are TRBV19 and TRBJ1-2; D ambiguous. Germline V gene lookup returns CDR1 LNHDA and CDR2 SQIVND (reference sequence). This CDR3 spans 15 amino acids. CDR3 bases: TGTGCCAGTAGTCTAGACCGAGGGCTGTACTATGGCTACACCTTC. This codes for CASSLDRGLYYGYTF.

CDR3 nucleotides: TGTGCCAGCAGCGTAGGTGCGACTTATTCGAACACCGGGGAGCTGTTTTTT. Amino acid sequence: CASSVGATYSNTGELFF. This chain connects TRBV9 to TRBJ2-2; D not resolved. Germline values: CDR1 SGDLS, CDR2 YYNGEE. V lost 0 bases to trimming and J lost 0 bases, with 12 bases between them. The CDR3 totals 17 residues.

The DNA for the CDR3 is TGTGCCAGTAGACCCGGCTGGCTCACAGCCTCTCTAGCGGGAGCGATCGGGGAGCTGTTTTTT. It codes for CASRPGWLTASLAGAIGELFF. The chain carries TRBV19 and TRBJ2-2; 10 bases fit TRBD2. After removal of 6 bases from V and 7 bases from J, the junction contained 26 bases not matched to a gene. The CDR3 runs 21 residues. CDR1 and CDR2 (germline): LNHDA, SQIVND (reference sequence).

The CDR3 is CSARTGREQYF. Written as DNA, the CDR3 is TGCAGTGCCCGGACAGGGCGAGAGCAGTACTTC. The genes are TRBV20-1 and TRBJ2-5; TRBD1 aligns across 8 bases. The CDR3 is 11 residues long. Germline assignment: CDR1 DFQATT and CDR2 SNEGSKA (reference sequence). The J segment lost 11 bases and the V segment lost 6 bases, leaving 8 bases of the junction unmatched.

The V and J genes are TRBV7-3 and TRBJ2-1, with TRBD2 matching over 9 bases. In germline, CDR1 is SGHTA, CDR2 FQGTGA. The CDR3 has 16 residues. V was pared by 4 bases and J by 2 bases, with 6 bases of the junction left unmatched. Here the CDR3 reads CASSSDSSGTYNEQFF. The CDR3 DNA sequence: TGTGCCAGCAGCTCGGATTCTAGCGGGACCTACAATGAGCAGTTCTTC.